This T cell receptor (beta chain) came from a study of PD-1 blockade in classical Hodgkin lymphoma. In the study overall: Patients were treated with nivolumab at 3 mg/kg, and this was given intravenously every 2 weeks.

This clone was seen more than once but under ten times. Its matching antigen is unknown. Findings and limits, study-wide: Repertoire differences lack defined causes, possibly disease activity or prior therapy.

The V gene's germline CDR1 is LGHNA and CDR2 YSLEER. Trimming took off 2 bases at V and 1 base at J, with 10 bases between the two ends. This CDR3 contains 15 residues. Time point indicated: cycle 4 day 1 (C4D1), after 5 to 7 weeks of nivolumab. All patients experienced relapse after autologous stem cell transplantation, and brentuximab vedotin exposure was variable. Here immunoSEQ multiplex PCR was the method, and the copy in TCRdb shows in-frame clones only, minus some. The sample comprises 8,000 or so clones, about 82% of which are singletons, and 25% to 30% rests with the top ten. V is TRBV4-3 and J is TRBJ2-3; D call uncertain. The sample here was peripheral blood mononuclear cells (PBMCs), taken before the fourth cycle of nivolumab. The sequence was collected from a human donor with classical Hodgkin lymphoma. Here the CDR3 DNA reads TGCGCCAGCAGCCAAAGGGTATTCGGCACAGATACGCAGTATTTT. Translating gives CASSQRVFGTDTQYF.